A single sample gave rise to the 30 T cell receptor beta chains below, sequenced in a study of Graves' ophthalmopathy and Graves' hyperthyroidism. Amplifying from RNA transcripts, the study obtained TCR beta CDR3 regions. Following a first-round RT-PCR that used HTBI primers, a second-round multiplex PCR was carried out. TCRdb passed the multiplex PCR reads through MiXCR, listing each CDR3 protein once. The sample shows about 740,000 distinct CDR3 sequences, roughly 40% of them seen only once. Specimen: peripheral blood. All receptors derive from an adult man with Graves' ophthalmopathy.

The chain couples TRBV28 to TRBJ2-7; no firm D call. The germline V gene has CDR1 MDHEN and CDR2 SYDVKM. Between the trimmed V and J ends, which lost 8 bases and 2 bases, there was a span of 10 bases. The CDR3 length is 12 residues. In DNA form, the CDR3 reads TGTGCCAGCCAGAACTCCCCCTACGAGCAGTACTTC. This gives the protein CASQNSPYEQYF.

At least ten counts were recorded for this clonotype. The chain has TRBV10-3 and TRBJ1-6; possible D gene TRBD1, 6 bases. The germline V and J ends were trimmed by 9 bases and 5 bases, with 11 bases remaining between them. In germline, CDR1 is ENHRY, CDR2 SYGVKD. This CDR3 is built from 13 residues. CDR3 DNA sequence: TGTGCCATTCAGGGGAGGAATAATTCACCCCTCCACTTT. It yields the protein CAIQGRNNSPLHF.

This chain links TRBV7-9 with TRBJ2-1; 9 bases match TRBD2. Germline-derived CDR1 and CDR2 are SEHNR and FQNEAQ (reference sequence). The V gene end was trimmed by 4 bases and the J gene end by 0 bases; junction bases not matched to a gene: 19. The CDR3 totals 21 residues. As DNA, the CDR3 is TGTGCCAGCAGCTCGGGACGCCTGGGACTAGCTCTTCCTTCCTCCTACAATGAGCAGTTCTTC. This codes for CASSSGRLGLALPSSYNEQFF.

At least ten counts were recorded for this clonotype. This chain links TRBV19 with TRBJ1-2; TRBD1 matches 11 bases. J gave up 2 bases and V 6 bases, and 8 bases lay outside the gene matches. The CDR3 length is 16 residues. CDR1 is LNHDA, CDR2 SQIVND, per germline (reference sequence). CDR3 DNA: TGTGCCAGTAGCCAAAGAGGGGACAGGGGGAACTATGGCTACACCTTC. This codes for CASSQRGDRGNYGYTF.

Remarks on this clonotype: One base away lies a much larger clone, so this may be a sequencing read error. The chain combines TRBV19 with TRBJ2-7, with D perhaps matching TRBD1 or TRBD2 (5 bases each). The CDR3 consists of 13 residues. Trimming took 3 bases from V and 0 from J, leaving 6 bases between them. Germline CDR1 and CDR2: LNHDA and SQIVND (reference sequence). CDR3 in DNA: TGTGCCAGTAGTATGGGGGACTCCTACGAGCAGTACTTC. This sequence encodes CASSMGDSYEQYF.

The rearrangement uses TRBV15 and TRBJ2-7; D may be TRBD1 (6 bases). The V gene's germline CDR1 is LNHNV and CDR2 YYDKDF (reference sequence). The CDR3 runs 15 residues. V lost 10 bases to trimming and J lost 5 bases, with 24 bases between them. The CDR3 protein is CASRKTGTLNHEQYF. The DNA of the CDR3 is TGTGCCAGCAGAAAAACCGGGACACTAAACCACGAGCAGTACTTC. Full variable domain (outside the CDR3, taken from reference TRBV15 and TRBJ2-7): DAMVIQNPRYQVTQFGKPVTLSCSQTLNHNVMYWYQQKSSQAPKLLFHYYDKDFNNEADTPDNFQSRRPNTSFCFLDIRSPGLGDTAMYLCASRKTGTLNHEQYFGPGTRLTVT.

About this clonotype: Because it lacks the conserved phenylalanine or tryptophan at the end, this CDR3 is likely a read error. V gene TRBV9 combines with J gene TRBJ2-5; no clear D. V was trimmed by 3 bases and J by 0 bases, leaving 6 bases between them. The CDR3 contains 13 residues. Germline lookup yields CDR1 SGDLS and CDR2 YYNGEE. CDR3 in amino acids: CASSDGNQETQYC. DNA of the CDR3: TGTGCCAGCAGCGACGGCAACCAAGAGACCCAGTACTGC.

This clonotype was found once. A much larger clone is a single base away; this may be a read error. This chain connects TRBV10-3 to TRBJ1-3; 7 bases agree with TRBD1. There are 14 residues in the CDR3. The germline gives CDR1 ENHRY, CDR2 SYGVKD. V shed 5 bases, J shed 4 bases, and the junction held 5 bases outside the gene matches. The CDR3 loop is CAISSLGQGNTIYF. The CDR3 region has the DNA TGTGCCATCAGTTCCTTGGGACAGGGAAACACCATATATTTT.

The gene calls are TRBV7-9 and TRBJ1-3; D gene uncertain. The CDR3 has 15 amino acids. Looked up from germline, CDR1 is SEHNR and CDR2 is FQNEAQ (reference sequence). V lost 1 base to trimming and J lost 3 bases, with 10 bases between them. CDR3 coding DNA: TGTGCCAGCAGCTTAGGTACTACTATTGGAAACACCATATATTTT. This encodes CASSLGTTIGNTIYF.

The table lists this clonotype with many counts. The gene calls are TRBV7-9 and TRBJ1-2; D remains ambiguous. Per the germline V gene, CDR1 is SEHNR and CDR2 is FQNEAQ (reference sequence). V gave up 4 bases and J gave up 4 bases, with 13 bases separating them. The CDR3 contains 14 residues. The CDR3 loop is CASSSEAQLYGYTF. The CDR3 DNA sequence: TGTGCCAGCAGCTCGGAAGCGCAACTCTATGGCTACACCTTC.

In its sample, this clonotype was seen many times. The DNA of the CDR3 is TGTGCCAGCAGCCCTTTTCCGACGGGGTTGAACACTGAAGCTTTCTTT. Encoded protein: CASSPFPTGLNTEAFF. The V gene is TRBV7-9, the J gene TRBJ1-1, with unresolved D. From germline, CDR1 is SEHNR and CDR2 FQNEAQ (reference sequence). V lost 5 bases and J lost 0, with 16 bases in between. The CDR3 extends over 16 amino acids.

The chain recombines TRBV20-1 with TRBJ2-2, with 7 bases that match TRBD1. The CDR3 sequence is 14 residues long. V shed 6 bases, J shed 1 base, and the junction held 5 bases outside the gene matches. Germline-derived CDR1 and CDR2 are DFQATT and SNEGSKA (reference sequence). The CDR3 bases are TGCAGTGCCACGGGACAGCTGAACACCGGGGAGCTGTTTTTT. Protein sequence: CSATGQLNTGELFF.

The gene calls are TRBV7-9 and TRBJ2-3; the match to TRBD2 covers 10 bases. With V trimmed by 6 bases and J by 2 bases, 8 bases remained unmatched. Germline V gives CDR1 SEHNR, CDR2 FQNEAQ (reference sequence). The CDR3 sequence is 16 residues long. The CDR3 reads CASSRVAGGLTDTQYF. The CDR3 DNA reads as TGTGCCAGCAGTAGAGTAGCGGGAGGACTCACAGATACGCAGTATTTT.

V usage is TRBV6-6 and J usage is TRBJ2-7; D is unresolved. V lost 0 bases and J lost 6, with 9 bases in between. CDR1 is MNHNY and CDR2 is SVGAGI in the germline V gene (reference sequence). This CDR3 spans 13 amino acids. CDR3 bases: TGTGCCAGCAGTTACTCCGGGCCCCGCGAGCAGTACTTC. This codes for CASSYSGPREQYF.

The sample holds a few counts of this clonotype. The V and J genes are TRBV7-9 and TRBJ1-2, with D uncertain. Germline V gene lookup returns CDR1 SEHNR and CDR2 FQNEAQ (reference sequence). The CDR3 contains 12 residues. V lost 3 bases and J 6 bases, leaving 8 bases between the germline ends. The CDR3 bases are TGTGCCAGCAGCTTCTCGTCTCATGGCTACACCTTC. Translating it yields CASSFSSHGYTF.

The gene calls are TRBV29-1 and TRBJ2-7; D may correspond to TRBD1 or TRBD2 (5 bases each). V dropped 6 bases and J dropped 2 bases, with 14 bases sitting between them. This CDR3 contains 13 residues. In germline, CDR1 is SQVTM, CDR2 ANQGSEA. The CDR3 loop reads CSVGTDTTYEQYF. CDR3 sequence (DNA): TGCAGCGTGGGGACGGATACTACCTACGAGCAGTACTTC.

This rearrangement joins TRBV2 to TRBJ1-2; D remains ambiguous. The V end lost 8 bases, the J end lost 4 bases, and 17 bases lay between the germline ends. Germline CDR1 is SNHLY and CDR2 is FYNNEI. The CDR3 is made up of 14 amino acids. CDR3 DNA sequence: TGTGCCAGCTCACCAAAGGAAGTCGGCTATGGCTACACCTTC. Translating it yields CASSPKEVGYGYTF.

The rearrangement links TRBV20-1 to TRBJ1-4; the D gene is possibly TRBD1 (5 bases). This CDR3 region has 15 residues. Trimming shortened V by 6 bases and J by 3 bases, and 17 bases separated the two germline ends. Germline values: CDR1 DFQATT, CDR2 SNEGSKA (reference sequence). CDR3 in amino acids: CSAPGGGASNEKLFF. In DNA form, the CDR3 reads TGCAGTGCCCCTGGGGGAGGGGCCTCTAATGAAAAACTGTTTTTT.

This rearrangement joins TRBV7-2 to TRBJ2-5, with a weak D call TRBD2 (6 bases). V was clipped by 2 bases and J by 3 bases, with 13 bases between them. CDR1 and CDR2 from the germline V gene are SGHTA and FQGNSA. The CDR3 totals 15 residues. The CDR3 spells CASSLSRGFEETQYF. Written as DNA, the CDR3 is TGTGCCAGCAGCTTATCGCGGGGCTTTGAAGAGACCCAGTACTTC.

V is TRBV10-3 and J is TRBJ1-6; TRBD1 matches at 8 bases. CDR1 is ENHRY and CDR2 is SYGVKD in the germline V gene. The CDR3 consists of 15 residues. The junction had 11 bases not matched to a gene; V was cut back by 10 bases and J by 6 bases. The DNA of the CDR3 is TGTGCCAGCAGCCACCCTGGACAGGGTAATTCACCCCTCCACTTT. It specifies CASSHPGQGNSPLHF.

This clonotype has only a few counts. The junction shows a germline mismatch at one end, possibly a read error. The rearrangement links TRBV12-3 or TRBV12-4 to TRBJ2-5; D is perhaps TRBD1 (5 bases). This CDR3 region has 13 residues. CDR3 sequence: CASSFIVSTVQDF. The CDR3 nucleotides are TGTGCCAGCAGTTTCATCGTCTCGACAGTACAGGACTTC.

The gene calls are TRBV2 and TRBJ1-5, with TRBD1 matching over 10 bases. CDR3 length: 15 residues. V trimming: 8 bases; J trimming: 5 bases; junction bases outside the gene matches: 9. Per germline, CDR1 SNHLY and CDR2 FYNNEI. The CDR3 bases are TGTGCCAGCGTCGTCCGGGACAGGGGTTATCAGCCCCAGCATTTT. It is translated as CASVVRDRGYQPQHF.

The chain joins TRBV29-1 to TRBJ2-5; D possibly uses TRBD1 or TRBD2 (5 bases each). The CDR3 is 14 amino acids. V was clipped by 4 bases and J by 1 base, with 13 bases between them. Germline V CDR1 and CDR2: SQVTM, ANQGSEA. In DNA, the CDR3 is TGCAGCGTTGTCCGTTGGGGGTTCCAAGAGACCCAGTACTTC. Protein: CSVVRWGFQETQYF. Full variable domain (rest looked up from reference TRBV29-1 and TRBJ2-5): SAVISQKPSRDICQRGTSLTIQCQVDSQVTMMFWYRQQPGQSLTLIATANQGSEATYESGFVIDKFPISRPNLTFSTLTVSNMSPEDSSIYLCSVVRWGFQETQYFGPGTRLLVL.

This clonotype was counted ten times or more. The J gene is TRBJ1-5, the V gene TRBV10-3, with D possibly matching TRBD1 (6 bases). CDR1 and CDR2 from the germline V gene are ENHRY and SYGVKD. V lost 10 bases to trimming and J lost 5 bases, with 18 bases between them. The CDR3 runs to 14 residues. The CDR3 protein is CASRQGAGDQPQHF. The DNA of the CDR3 is TGTGCCAGCCGTCAGGGAGCAGGGGATCAGCCCCAGCATTTT.

This clonotype was counted a few times. The rearrangement uses TRBV5-6 and TRBJ1-5; possible D gene TRBD1, 5 bases. The CDR3 totals 16 residues. CDR1 and CDR2 from the germline V gene are SGHDT and YYEEEE. V shed 0 bases and J shed 0 bases, with 10 bases lying between them. CDR3 sequence reads: CASSLGTRTSNQPQHF. DNA of the CDR3: TGTGCCAGCAGCTTGGGGACACGCACTAGCAATCAGCCCCAGCATTTT.

This clonotype was counted many times. The gene calls are TRBV15 and TRBJ2-7; D remains ambiguous. Per germline, CDR1 LNHNV and CDR2 YYDKDF (reference sequence). The V end lost 4 bases, the J end lost 4 bases, and 8 bases lay between the germline ends. The CDR3 loop spans 12 amino acids. The CDR3 region has the DNA TGTGCCACCAGCACGGACGGTTACGAGCAGTACTTC. As protein: CATSTDGYEQYF.

This clonotype has a handful of counts. This chain joins TRBV12-3 or TRBV12-4 and TRBJ1-6, with a weak D call TRBD1 (6 bases). The CDR3 contains 15 residues. The V end was cut by 6 bases, the J end by 6 bases, with 15 bases between. The CDR3 sequence is CASRPTGQINSPLHF. CDR3 DNA: TGTGCCAGCAGGCCGACAGGCCAAATTAATTCACCCCTCCACTTT.

In regard to this clonotype: A single base separates this from a much larger clone, so it may be a read error. The genes are TRBV19 and TRBJ1-5; D not resolved. Germline assignment: CDR1 LNHDA and CDR2 SQIVND (reference sequence). There are 12 residues in the CDR3. Trimming removed 5 bases at V and 10 bases at J, with 12 bases between. In DNA form, the CDR3 reads TGTGCCAGTAGTCTCCCGGGAGTTCCCCAGCATTTT. Amino acid sequence: CASSLPGVPQHF.

Details on this clonotype: One base away lies a much larger clone, so this may be a sequencing read error. V gene TRBV2 combines with J gene TRBJ1-6, with no clear D. V shed 8 bases and J shed 10 bases, with 18 bases lying between them. CDR1 is SNHLY and CDR2 is FYNNEI in the germline V gene. The CDR3 is made up of 14 amino acids. The CDR3 DNA sequence: TGTGCCAGCGGTAGCTGGGCAGTAGGGTCACCCCTCCACTTT. Translating it yields CASGSWAVGSPLHF.

The J gene is TRBJ1-2, the V gene TRBV29-1, with a tentative D call TRBD1 (6 bases). The CDR3 contains 14 residues. V was pared by 5 bases and J by 0 bases, with 13 bases between. Per germline, CDR1 SQVTM and CDR2 ANQGSEA. CDR3 protein: CSVPQGAANYGYTF. The CDR3 coding sequence is TGCAGCGTTCCACAGGGCGCAGCTAACTATGGCTACACCTTC.